This T cell receptor beta chain is drawn from a study of cytomegalovirus exposure and HLA in healthy donors. Germline V gene sequence: CDR1 MGHRA, CDR2 YSYEKL. The CDR3 runs to 15 residues. Between the trimmed V and J ends, which lost 1 base and 1 base, there was a span of 10 bases. The PCR used 60 Vbeta and 13 Jbeta primers. Only in-frame clones appear in the TCRdb table, and some are missing; sequencing was by immunoSEQ multiplex PCR. The sample lists under 100,000 clones, over 70% seen once, with approximately 3% in the top ten. This receptor was identified in a man aged 40-49 years in good health and CMV-seronegative. The V call is TRBV4-1, the J call TRBJ1-2; unclear D gene. The material sequenced was PBMCs. CDR3 in DNA: TGCGCCAGCAGCCAAGCCCCAGGCCTTAACTATGGCTACACCTTC. Translated: CASSQAPGLNYGYTF.